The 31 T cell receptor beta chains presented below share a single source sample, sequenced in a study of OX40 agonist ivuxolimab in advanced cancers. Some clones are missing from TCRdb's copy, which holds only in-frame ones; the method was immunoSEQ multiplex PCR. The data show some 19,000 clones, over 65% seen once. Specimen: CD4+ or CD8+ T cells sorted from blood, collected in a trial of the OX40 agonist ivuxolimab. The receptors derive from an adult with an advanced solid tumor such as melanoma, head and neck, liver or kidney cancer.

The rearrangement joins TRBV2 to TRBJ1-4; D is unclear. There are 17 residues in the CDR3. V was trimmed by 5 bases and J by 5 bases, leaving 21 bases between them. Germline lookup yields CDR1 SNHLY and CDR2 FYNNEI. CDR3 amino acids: CASSSFLGRRSNEKLFF. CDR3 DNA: TGTGCCAGCAGTTCCTTCCTGGGCCGCCGATCCAATGAAAAACTGTTTTTT.

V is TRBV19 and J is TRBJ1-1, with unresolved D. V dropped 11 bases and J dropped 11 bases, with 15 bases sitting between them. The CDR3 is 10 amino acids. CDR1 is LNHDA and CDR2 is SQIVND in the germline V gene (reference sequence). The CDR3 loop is CAGYGRRAFF. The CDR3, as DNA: TGTGCCGGTTACGGCCGTCGGGCTTTCTTT.

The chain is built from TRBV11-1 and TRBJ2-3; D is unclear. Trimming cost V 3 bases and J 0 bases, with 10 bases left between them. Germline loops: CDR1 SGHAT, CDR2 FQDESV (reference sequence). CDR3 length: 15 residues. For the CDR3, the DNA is TGTGCCAGCAGCTTCAATATGGTTAGCACAGATACGCAGTATTTT. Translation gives CASSFNMVSTDTQYF. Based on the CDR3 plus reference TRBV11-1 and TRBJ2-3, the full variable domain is EAEVAQSPRYKITEKSQAVAFWCDPISGHATLYWYRQILGQGPELLVQFQDESVVDDSQLPKDRFSAERLKGVDSTLKIQPAELGDSAMYLCASSFNMVSTDTQYFGPGTRLTVL.

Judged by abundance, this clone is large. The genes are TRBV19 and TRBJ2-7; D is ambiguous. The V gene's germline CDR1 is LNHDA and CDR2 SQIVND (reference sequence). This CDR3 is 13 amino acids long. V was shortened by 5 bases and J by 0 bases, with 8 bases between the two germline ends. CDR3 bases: TGTGCCAGTAGTGCCACGGTCTCCTACGAGCAGTACTTC. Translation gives CASSATVSYEQYF.

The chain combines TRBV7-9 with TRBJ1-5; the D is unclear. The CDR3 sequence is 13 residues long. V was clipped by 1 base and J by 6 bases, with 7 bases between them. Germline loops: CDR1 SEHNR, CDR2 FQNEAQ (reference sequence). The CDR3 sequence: CASSLVNSQPQHF. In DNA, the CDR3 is TGTGCCAGCAGCTTAGTTAATAGTCAGCCCCAGCATTTT. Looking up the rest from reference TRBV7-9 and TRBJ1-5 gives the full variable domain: DTGVSQNPRHKITKRGQNVTFRCDPISEHNRLYWYRQTLGQGPEFLTYFQNEAQLEKSRLLSDRFSAERPKGSFSTLEIQRTEQGDSAMYLCASSLVNSQPQHFGDGTRLSIL.

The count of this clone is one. Written as DNA, the CDR3 is TGTGCCAGCAGCACCCCTGCTAGCGGGAGGGGCAATGAGCAGTTCTTC. Translating gives CASSTPASGRGNEQFF. The chain recombines TRBV28 with TRBJ2-1; 12 bases map to TRBD2. CDR1 is MDHEN, CDR2 SYDVKM, per germline. This CDR3 region has 16 residues. Trimming took 6 bases from V and 6 from J; bases not matched to a gene: 9. Using reference TRBV28 and TRBJ2-1 for the parts outside the CDR3, the full variable domain is DVKVTQSSRYLVKRTGEKVFLECVQDMDHENMFWYRQDPGLGLRLIYFSYDVKMKEKGDIPEGYSVSREKKERFSLILESASTNQTSMYLCASSTPASGRGNEQFFGPGTRLTVL.

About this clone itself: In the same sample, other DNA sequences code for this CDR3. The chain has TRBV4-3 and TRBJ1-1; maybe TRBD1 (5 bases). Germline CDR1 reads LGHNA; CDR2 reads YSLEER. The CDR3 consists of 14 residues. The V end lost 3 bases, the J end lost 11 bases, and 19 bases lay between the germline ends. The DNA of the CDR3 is TGCGCCAGCAGCCAGGACGGGGCCTTCGGTAGGGCTTTCTTT. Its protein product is CASSQDGAFGRAFF.

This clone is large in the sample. The CDR3 sequence is CASSLGSNEQFF. The CDR3 nucleotides are TGTGCCAGCAGCTTAGGGAGCAATGAGCAGTTCTTC. The rearrangement uses TRBV7-9 and TRBJ2-1; D unclear. Trimming pared 1 base from V and 6 bases from J, leaving 4 bases between. CDR3 length equals 12 residues. Germline CDR1 is SEHNR and CDR2 is FQNEAQ (reference sequence).

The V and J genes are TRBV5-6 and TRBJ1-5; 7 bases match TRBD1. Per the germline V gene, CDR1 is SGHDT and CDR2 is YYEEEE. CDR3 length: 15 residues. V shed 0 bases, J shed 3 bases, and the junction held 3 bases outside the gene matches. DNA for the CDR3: TGTGCCAGCAGCTTGGACAGGGGACACAATCAGCCCCAGCATTTT. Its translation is CASSLDRGHNQPQHF.

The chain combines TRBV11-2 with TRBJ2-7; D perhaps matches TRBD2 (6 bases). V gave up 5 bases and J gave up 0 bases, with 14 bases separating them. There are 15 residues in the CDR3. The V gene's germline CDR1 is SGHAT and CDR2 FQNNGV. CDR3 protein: CASSPGTLHSYEQYF. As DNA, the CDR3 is TGTGCCAGCAGCCCGGGGACTCTTCACTCCTACGAGCAGTACTTC.

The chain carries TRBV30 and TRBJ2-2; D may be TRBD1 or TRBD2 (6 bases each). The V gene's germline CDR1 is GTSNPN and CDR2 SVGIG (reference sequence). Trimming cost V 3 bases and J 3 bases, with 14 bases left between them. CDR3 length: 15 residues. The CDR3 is CAWRRGAVYTGELFF. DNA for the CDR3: TGTGCCTGGAGAAGGGGGGCGGTTTACACCGGGGAGCTGTTTTTT.

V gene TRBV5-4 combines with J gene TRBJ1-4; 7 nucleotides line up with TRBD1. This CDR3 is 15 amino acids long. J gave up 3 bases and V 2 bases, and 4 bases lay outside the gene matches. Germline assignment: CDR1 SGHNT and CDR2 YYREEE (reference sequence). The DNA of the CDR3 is TGTGCCAGCAGCTTCGGGGACAGAGCTAATGAAAAACTGTTTTTT. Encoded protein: CASSFGDRANEKLFF.

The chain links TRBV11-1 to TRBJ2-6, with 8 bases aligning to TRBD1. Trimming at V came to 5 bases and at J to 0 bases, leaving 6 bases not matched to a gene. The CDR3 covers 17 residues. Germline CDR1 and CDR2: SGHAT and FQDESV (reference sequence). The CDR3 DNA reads TGTGCCAGCAGCGTGACAGGGGTGGACTCTGGGGCCAACGTCCTGACTTTC. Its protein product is CASSVTGVDSGANVLTF.

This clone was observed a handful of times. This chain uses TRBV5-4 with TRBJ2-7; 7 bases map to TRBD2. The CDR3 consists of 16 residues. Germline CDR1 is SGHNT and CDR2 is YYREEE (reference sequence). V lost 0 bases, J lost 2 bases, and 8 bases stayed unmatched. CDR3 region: CASSLASSGGTYEQYF. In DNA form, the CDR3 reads TGTGCCAGCAGCTTGGCCTCTAGCGGAGGGACCTACGAGCAGTACTTC.

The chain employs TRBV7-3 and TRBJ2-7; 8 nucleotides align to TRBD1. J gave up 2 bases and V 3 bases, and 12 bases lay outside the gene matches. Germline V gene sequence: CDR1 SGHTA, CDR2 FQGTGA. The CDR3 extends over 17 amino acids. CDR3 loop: CASSFDAGTGLPYEQYF. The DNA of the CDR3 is TGTGCCAGCAGCTTTGATGCGGGGACAGGTTTGCCCTACGAGCAGTACTTC.

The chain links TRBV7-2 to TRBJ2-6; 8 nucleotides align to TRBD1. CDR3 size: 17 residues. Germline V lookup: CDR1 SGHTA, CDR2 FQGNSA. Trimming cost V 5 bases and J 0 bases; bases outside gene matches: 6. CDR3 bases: TGTGCCAGCAGCCAAGACAGGGGCTACTCTGGGGCCAACGTCCTGACTTTC. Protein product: CASSQDRGYSGANVLTF.

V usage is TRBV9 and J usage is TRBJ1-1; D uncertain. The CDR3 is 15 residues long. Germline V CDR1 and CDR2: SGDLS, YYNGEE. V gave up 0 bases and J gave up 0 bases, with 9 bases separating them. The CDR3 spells CASSVDPTMNTEAFF. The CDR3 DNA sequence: TGTGCCAGCAGCGTAGACCCTACCATGAACACTGAAGCTTTCTTT.

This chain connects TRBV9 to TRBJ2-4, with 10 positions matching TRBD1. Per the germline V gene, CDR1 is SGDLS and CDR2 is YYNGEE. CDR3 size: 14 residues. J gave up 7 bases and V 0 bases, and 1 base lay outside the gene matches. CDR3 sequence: CASSVGTGGNIQYF. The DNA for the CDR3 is TGTGCCAGCAGCGTAGGGACAGGGGGGAACATTCAGTACTTC.

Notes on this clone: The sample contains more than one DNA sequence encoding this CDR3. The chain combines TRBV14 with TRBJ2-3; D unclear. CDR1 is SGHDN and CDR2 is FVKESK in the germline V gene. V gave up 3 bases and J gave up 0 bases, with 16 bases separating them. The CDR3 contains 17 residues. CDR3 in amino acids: CASSQRIRGASTDTQYF. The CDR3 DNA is TGTGCCAGCAGCCAGAGAATCCGCGGCGCTAGCACAGATACGCAGTATTTT.

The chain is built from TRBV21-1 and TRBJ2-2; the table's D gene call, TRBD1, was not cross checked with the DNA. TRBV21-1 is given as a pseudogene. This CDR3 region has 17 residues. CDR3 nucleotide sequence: TGTGCCAGCAGCAAGGGCAGGGGGCGGGCTATAGCAAGGGAGCTGTTTTTT. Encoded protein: CASSKGRGRAIARELFF.

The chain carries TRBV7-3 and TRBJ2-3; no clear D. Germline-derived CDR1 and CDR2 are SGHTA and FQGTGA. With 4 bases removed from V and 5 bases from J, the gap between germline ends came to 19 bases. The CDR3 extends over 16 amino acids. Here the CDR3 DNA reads TGTGCCAGCAGCTCTCCCGCTATAGGGTCCCTAGATACGCAGTATTTT. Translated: CASSSPAIGSLDTQYF.

CDR3 sequence: CATSRGDRINTEAFF. CDR3 DNA: TGTGCCACCAGCAGAGGGGACAGGATCAACACTGAAGCTTTCTTT. The V gene is TRBV15, the J gene TRBJ1-1; 8 bases match TRBD1. The V gene end was trimmed by 1 base and the J gene end by 2 bases; junction bases not matched to a gene: 3. Germline V CDR1 and CDR2: LNHNV, YYDKDF (reference sequence). The CDR3 sequence is 15 residues long.

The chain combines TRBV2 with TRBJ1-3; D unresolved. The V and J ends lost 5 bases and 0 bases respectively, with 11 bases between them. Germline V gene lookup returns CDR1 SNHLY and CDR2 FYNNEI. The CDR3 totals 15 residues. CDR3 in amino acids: CASSLTGGSGNTIYF. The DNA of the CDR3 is TGTGCCAGCAGTTTAACGGGTGGCTCTGGAAACACCATATATTTT. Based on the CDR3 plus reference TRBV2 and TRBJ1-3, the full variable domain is EPEVTQTPSHQVTQMGQEVILRCVPISNHLYFYWYRQILGQKVEFLVSFYNNEISEKSEIFDDQFSVERPDGSNFTLKIRSTKLEDSAMYFCASSLTGGSGNTIYFGEGSWLTVV.

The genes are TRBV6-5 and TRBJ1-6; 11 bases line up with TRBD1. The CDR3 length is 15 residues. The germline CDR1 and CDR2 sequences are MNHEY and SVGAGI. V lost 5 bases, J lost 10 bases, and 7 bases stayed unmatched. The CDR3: CASSIGQGANSPLHF. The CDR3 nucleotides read TGTGCCAGCAGTATAGGACAGGGGGCGAACTCACCCCTCCACTTT.

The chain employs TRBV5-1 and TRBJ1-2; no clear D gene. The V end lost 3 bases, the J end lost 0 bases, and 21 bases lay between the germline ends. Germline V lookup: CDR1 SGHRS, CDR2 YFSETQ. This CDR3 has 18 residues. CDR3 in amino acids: CASSSGIFKLPANYGYTF. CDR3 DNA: TGCGCCAGCAGCTCGGGGATTTTTAAGCTCCCAGCTAACTATGGCTACACCTTC.

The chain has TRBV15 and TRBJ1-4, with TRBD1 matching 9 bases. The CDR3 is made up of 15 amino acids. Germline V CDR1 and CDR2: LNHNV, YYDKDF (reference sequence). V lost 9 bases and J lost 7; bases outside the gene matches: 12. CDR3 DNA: TGTGCCACTAAGAAACAGGGGGCCGTCGGTGAAAAACTGTTTTTT. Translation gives CATKKQGAVGEKLFF.

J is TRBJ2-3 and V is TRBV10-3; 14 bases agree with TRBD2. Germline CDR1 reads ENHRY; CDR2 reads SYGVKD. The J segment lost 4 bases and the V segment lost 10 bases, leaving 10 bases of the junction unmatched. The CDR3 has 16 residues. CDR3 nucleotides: TGTGCCACCCAACCGGGACTAGCGGGAGAAGCAGATACGCAGTATTTT. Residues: CATQPGLAGEADTQYF.

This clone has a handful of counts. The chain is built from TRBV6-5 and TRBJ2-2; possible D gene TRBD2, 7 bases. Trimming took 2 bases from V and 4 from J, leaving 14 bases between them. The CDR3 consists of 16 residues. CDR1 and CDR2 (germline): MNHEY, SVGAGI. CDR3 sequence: CASSYGGRGGTGELFF. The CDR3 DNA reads TGTGCCAGCAGTTACGGGGGGAGGGGGGGCACCGGGGAGCTGTTTTTT.

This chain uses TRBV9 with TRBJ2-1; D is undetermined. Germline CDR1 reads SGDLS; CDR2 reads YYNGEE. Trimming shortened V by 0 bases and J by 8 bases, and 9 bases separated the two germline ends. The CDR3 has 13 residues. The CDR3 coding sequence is TGTGCCAGCAGCGTAGCCGGGTGGCATGAGCAGTTCTTC. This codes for CASSVAGWHEQFF.

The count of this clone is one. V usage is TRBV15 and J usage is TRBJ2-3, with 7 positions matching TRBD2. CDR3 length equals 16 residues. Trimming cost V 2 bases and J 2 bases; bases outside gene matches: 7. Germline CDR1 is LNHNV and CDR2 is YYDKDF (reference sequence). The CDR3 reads CATSRRRGEHTDTQYF. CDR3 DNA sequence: TGTGCCACCAGCAGAAGACGGGGGGAACACACAGATACGCAGTATTTT.

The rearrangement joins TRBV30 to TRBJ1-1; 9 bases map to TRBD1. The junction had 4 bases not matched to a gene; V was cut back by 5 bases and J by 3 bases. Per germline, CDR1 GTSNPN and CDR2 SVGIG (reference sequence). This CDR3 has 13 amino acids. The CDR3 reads CAWAGQGYTEAFF. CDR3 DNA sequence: TGTGCCTGGGCGGGACAGGGTTACACTGAAGCTTTCTTT. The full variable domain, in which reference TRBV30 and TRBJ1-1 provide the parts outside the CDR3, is SQTIHQWPATLVQPVGSPLSLECTVEGTSNPNLYWYRQAAGRGLQLLFYSVGIGQISSEVPQNLSASRPQDRQFILSSKKLLLSDSGFYLCAWAGQGYTEAFFGQGTRLTVV.